These 19 T cell receptor beta chains were sequenced from one sample in a study of identical twins. TCRdb ran MiXCR on the 5' RACE reads and lists one entry per CDR3 protein. The repertoire consists of under 300,000 distinct CDR3 sequences, with roughly an eighth occurring once and the leading ten covering around 9%. Sequencing was done on a sample of memory (CD45RO+) T cells sorted from blood. The receptors stem from a woman aged 18-30 years in good health.

This clonotype was recorded many times. This rearrangement joins TRBV11-2 to TRBJ1-5; D perhaps matches TRBD1 (5 bases). Deletions cut 5 bases from V and 7 bases from J, with 15 bases between. Germline lookup yields CDR1 SGHAT and CDR2 FQNNGV. The CDR3 spans 14 residues. CDR3 amino acids: CASSIQGINQPQHF. The CDR3 DNA follows: TGTGCCAGCAGCATCCAGGGTATCAACCAGCCCCAGCATTTT.

This clonotype occurred a few times. The chain employs TRBV25-1 and TRBJ1-1; D ambiguous. V dropped 2 bases and J dropped 7 bases, with 11 bases sitting between them. The CDR3 runs 13 residues. The germline V gene has CDR1 MGHDK and CDR2 SYGVNS. The CDR3 DNA sequence: TGTGCCAGCAGTGAAGATTTGCGGAGTGAAGCTTTCTTT. Encoded protein: CASSEDLRSEAFF.

V and J are TRBV5-6 and TRBJ2-3; D not certain. The germline CDR1 and CDR2 sequences are SGHDT and YYEEEE. The CDR3 is 14 residues long. Trimming pared 1 base from V and 2 bases from J, leaving 8 bases between. The CDR3 DNA sequence: TGTGCCAGCAGCTTGAGGAGTACCACAGATACGCAGTATTTT. Protein: CASSLRSTTDTQYF.

This clonotype appeared a few times. This rearrangement joins TRBV11-2 to TRBJ2-3, with TRBD2 matching over 10 bases. Trimming took 3 bases from V and 5 from J; bases not matched to a gene: 8. The CDR3 has 16 amino acids. From germline, CDR1 is SGHAT and CDR2 FQNNGV. The CDR3 is CASSFSSGGAGDTQYF. The CDR3 DNA is TGTGCCAGCAGCTTCTCGAGCGGGGGGGCTGGAGATACGCAGTATTTT.

This clonotype was seen only a few times. The chain recombines TRBV13 with TRBJ1-1; D gene unclear. The CDR3 has 16 amino acids. The germline gives CDR1 PRHDT, CDR2 FYEKMQ (reference sequence). V dropped 4 bases and J dropped 11 bases, with 26 bases sitting between them. CDR3 in amino acids: CASSSGTALLVPRAFF. The CDR3 DNA follows: TGTGCCAGCAGCTCGGGTACTGCCCTCCTGGTTCCCAGGGCTTTCTTT.

CDR3: CAITRQGMNTEAFF. DNA for the CDR3: TGTGCCATCACCCGACAGGGGATGAACACTGAAGCTTTCTTT. The rearrangement uses TRBV10-3 and TRBJ1-1; TRBD1 matches at 8 bases. Germline V lookup: CDR1 ENHRY, CDR2 SYGVKD. The ends lost 7 bases at V and 0 bases at J; junction bases unmatched: 4. The CDR3 totals 14 residues.

This clonotype was observed a handful of times. The chain employs TRBV5-1 and TRBJ1-1; weak D call: TRBD1 (5 bases). V shed 3 bases and J shed 1 base, with 10 bases lying between them. CDR3 length equals 14 residues. CDR1 SGHRS and CDR2 YFSETQ come from the germline V gene. The CDR3 region has the DNA TGCGCCAGCAGCTGGTGGGGCCCGAACACTGAAGCTTTCTTT. Encoded protein: CASSWWGPNTEAFF.

V and J are TRBV5-1 and TRBJ2-1, with D perhaps being TRBD1 or TRBD2 (7 bases each). Trimming cost V 4 bases and J 9 bases, with 17 bases left between them. The V gene's germline CDR1 is SGHRS and CDR2 YFSETQ. The CDR3 is 14 residues long. The CDR3 loop is CASSISTGRGEQFF. In DNA form, the CDR3 reads TGCGCCAGCAGCATCTCGACAGGGAGGGGTGAGCAGTTCTTC. Filled out from reference TRBV5-1 and TRBJ2-1, the complete variable domain reads KAGVTQTPRYLIKTRGQQVTLSCSPISGHRSVSWYQQTPGQGLQFLFEYFSETQRNKGNFPGRFSGRQFSNSRSEMNVSTLELGDSALYLCASSISTGRGEQFFGPGTRLTVL.

The chain joins TRBV5-1 to TRBJ2-2; 16 bases are a match to TRBD2. CDR3 size: 20 residues. Trimming removed 4 bases from V and 4 bases from J; junction bases left unmatched: 13. Germline CDR1 SGHRS, CDR2 YFSETQ. The CDR3 loop reads CASSPPGGLAGGQGTGELFF. The CDR3, as DNA: TGCGCCAGCAGCCCCCCCGGGGGACTAGCGGGAGGGCAAGGCACCGGGGAGCTGTTTTTT.

This clonotype was detected only a few times. The chain employs TRBV6-2 or TRBV6-3 and TRBJ1-1; possibly TRBD1 for D (5 bases). This CDR3 has 12 amino acids. The germline V and J ends were trimmed by 6 bases and 13 bases, with 18 bases remaining between them. Germline lookup yields CDR1 MNHEY and CDR2 SVGEGT. CDR3 region: CASSTVEGFGFF. In DNA form, the CDR3 reads TGTGCCAGCAGCACCGTGGAGGGGTTCGGTTTCTTT.

Comments on this clonotype: A much larger clone sits a single nucleotide away, making a read error possible. The J gene is TRBJ1-2, the V gene TRBV6-5; 7 bases fit TRBD1. Germline-derived CDR1 and CDR2 are MNHEY and SVGAGI. The junction had 1 base not matched to a gene; V was cut back by 4 bases and J by 2 bases. The CDR3 runs 13 residues. The CDR3 region is CASSSGQNYGYTF. The CDR3 coding sequence is TGTGCCAGCAGTTCGGGACAGAACTATGGCTACACCTTC.

This clonotype was seen only a few times. This chain links TRBV4-2 with TRBJ2-5; no reliable D call. The germline V gene has CDR1 LGHNA and CDR2 YNFKEQ. The V and J ends lost 0 bases and 1 base respectively, with 9 bases between them. The CDR3 consists of 15 residues. The CDR3 DNA is TGTGCCAGCAGCCAAGATCTGCAGGTCCAAGAGACCCAGTACTTC. This sequence encodes CASSQDLQVQETQYF.

V usage is TRBV7-8 and J usage is TRBJ2-2, with D perhaps TRBD1 (6 bases). V was trimmed by 5 bases and J by 0 bases, leaving 16 bases between them. This CDR3 comprises 17 residues. In germline, CDR1 is SGHVS, CDR2 FQNEAQ. Written as DNA, the CDR3 is TGTGCCAGCAGCCCTAATATCTGGACAGCGAACACCGGGGAGCTGTTTTTT. It codes for CASSPNIWTANTGELFF. Filled out from reference TRBV7-8 and TRBJ2-2, the complete variable domain reads GAGVSQSPRYKVAKRGQDVALRCDPISGHVSLFWYQQALGQGPEFLTYFQNEAQLDKSGLPSDRFFAERPEGSVSTLKIQRTQQEDSAVYLCASSPNIWTANTGELFFGEGSRLTVL.

This clonotype was picked up a small number of times. The chain uses TRBV12-3 or TRBV12-4 and TRBJ1-2; D gene uncertain. The germline V and J ends were trimmed by 5 bases and 10 bases, with 14 bases remaining between them. The CDR3 totals 12 residues. The CDR3 spells CASSLAWEDYTF. In DNA, the CDR3 is TGTGCCAGCAGTCTGGCGTGGGAGGACTACACCTTC.

This clonotype was recorded many times. The chain uses TRBV5-1 and TRBJ2-3, with 7 bases identical to TRBD1. Germline assignment: CDR1 SGHRS and CDR2 YFSETQ. With 4 bases clipped from V and 4 bases from J, the junction kept 6 bases outside the gene matches. The CDR3 loop spans 14 amino acids. DNA of the CDR3: TGCGCCAGCAGCCGGGACAGCAGAGCAGATACGCAGTATTTT. Its translation: CASSRDSRADTQYF.

This clonotype was counted between two and nine times. The chain couples TRBV4-1 to TRBJ2-7; D is uncertain. V was clipped by 3 bases and J by 6 bases, with 3 bases between them. Germline CDR1 reads MGHRA; CDR2 reads YSYEKL. The CDR3 length is 10 residues. Written as DNA, the CDR3 is TGCGCCAGCAGCCACGCCGAGCAGTACTTC. It translates to CASSHAEQYF.

The sample holds a few counts of this clonotype. The CDR3 reads CSANFGITDTQYF. The CDR3 DNA follows: TGCAGTGCTAACTTCGGGATCACAGATACGCAGTATTTT. This chain connects TRBV20-1 to TRBJ2-3; possibly TRBD2 for D (5 bases). The CDR3 covers 13 residues. The germline V gene encodes CDR1 DFQATT and CDR2 SNEGSKA (reference sequence). The V end lost 4 bases, the J end lost 2 bases, and 10 bases lay between the germline ends.

The chain employs TRBV10-3 and TRBJ1-4; possibly TRBD1 for D (5 bases). This CDR3 region has 15 residues. Germline V gives CDR1 ENHRY, CDR2 SYGVKD. V was clipped by 10 bases and J by 7 bases, with 22 bases between them. The CDR3 protein is CATADGTATSEKLFF. CDR3 sequence (DNA): TGTGCCACGGCTGACGGGACGGCGACGAGTGAAAAACTGTTTTTT.

This clonotype turned up a few times. The gene calls are TRBV3-1 and TRBJ2-7, with D perhaps matching TRBD1 (5 bases). With 1 base removed from V and 4 bases from J, the gap between germline ends came to 5 bases. This CDR3 contains 12 residues. The germline gives CDR1 LGHDT, CDR2 YNNKEL (reference sequence). The CDR3 region is CASSQGQYEQYF. CDR3 nucleotide sequence: TGTGCCAGCAGCCAAGGACAGTACGAGCAGTACTTC.